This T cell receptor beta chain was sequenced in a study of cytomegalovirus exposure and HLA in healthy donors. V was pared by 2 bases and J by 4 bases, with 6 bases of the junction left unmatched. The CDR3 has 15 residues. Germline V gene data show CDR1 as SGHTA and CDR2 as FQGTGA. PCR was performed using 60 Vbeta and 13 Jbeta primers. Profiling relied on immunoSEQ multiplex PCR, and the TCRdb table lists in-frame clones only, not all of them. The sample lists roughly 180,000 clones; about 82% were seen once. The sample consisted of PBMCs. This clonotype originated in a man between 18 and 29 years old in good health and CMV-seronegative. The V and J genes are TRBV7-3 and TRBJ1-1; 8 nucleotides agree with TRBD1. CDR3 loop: CASSLVGRGPTEAFF. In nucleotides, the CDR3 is TGTGCCAGCAGCTTAGTGGGCAGGGGGCCCACTGAAGCTTTCTTT.